One and the same sample provided the 32 T cell receptor beta chains below, sequenced in a study of blood T cell repertoires in COVID-19. This table comes from immunoSEQ multiplex PCR, and its TCRdb copy is limited to in-frame clones, with some not included. The sample yields around 270,000 clones, around 80% seen once. Sequencing used peripheral blood. The receptors derive from a man aged 55 to 70 with acute or convalescent COVID-19.

The genes are TRBV4-2 and TRBJ2-7; 8 bases align to TRBD2. V dropped 0 bases and J dropped 0; count of bases not matched to a gene: 7. CDR3 length: 17 residues. Germline CDR1 is LGHNA and CDR2 is YNFKEQ. CDR3 coding DNA: TGTGCCAGCAGCCAAGACGGGGCGGGAGGCTCCTCCTACGAGCAGTACTTC. It codes for CASSQDGAGGSSYEQYF.

This rearrangement joins TRBV5-1 to TRBJ1-6; 7 bases fit TRBD1. The germline V gene has CDR1 SGHRS and CDR2 YFSETQ. CDR3 length equals 15 residues. V shed 4 bases and J 8 bases; nucleotides not matched to a gene: 9. The CDR3 DNA reads TGCGCCAGCAGCCCTAGACAGGGTGGTGATTCACCCCTCCACTTT. Its protein product is CASSPRQGGDSPLHF.

The rearrangement links TRBV3-1 (or the pseudogene TRBV3-2) to TRBJ2-2; D is possibly TRBD2 (5 bases). CDR1 is LGHDT and CDR2 is YNNKEL in the germline V gene (reference sequence). V dropped 1 base and J dropped 7 bases, with 25 bases sitting between them. The CDR3 has 19 residues. The DNA of the CDR3 is TGTGCCAGCAGCCAAGTACGATGGCGGGCTAGCCGGAACGACGGGGAGCTGTTTTTT. Translation gives CASSQVRWRASRNDGELFF.

The V and J genes are TRBV7-2 and TRBJ2-2, with 10 bases lining up with TRBD1. Germline values: CDR1 SGHTA, CDR2 FQGNSA. The CDR3 loop spans 16 amino acids. With 5 bases clipped from V and 5 bases from J, the junction kept 8 bases outside the gene matches. The CDR3 sequence is CASSPRGQGLTGELFF. Written as DNA, the CDR3 is TGTGCCAGCAGCCCTCGGGGACAGGGGTTAACCGGGGAGCTGTTTTTT.

The chain joins TRBV19 to TRBJ1-6; 9 bases agree with TRBD1. The CDR3 spans 15 residues. Germline V gives CDR1 LNHDA, CDR2 SQIVND (reference sequence). V was clipped by 6 bases and J by 10 bases; unmatched bases: 10. The CDR3, as DNA: TGTGCCAGTAGCCAAAAGGGACAGGGTTGGTCACCCCTCCACTTT. Amino acid sequence: CASSQKGQGWSPLHF.

This clone was seen more than once but under ten times. The genes are TRBV10-1 and TRBJ2-7; TRBD1 agrees at 10 bases. Germline lookup yields CDR1 WNHNN and CDR2 SYGVQD (reference sequence). This CDR3 is built from 15 residues. V gave up 7 bases and J gave up 0 bases; unmatched junction bases: 6. In nucleotides, the CDR3 is TGCGCCAGCACCCAGACAGGGGGCTGCTCCTACGAGCAGTACTTC. Amino acids: CASTQTGGCSYEQYF.

This clone was seen more than once but under ten times. This sequence joins TRBV5-1 and TRBJ2-5; D perhaps matches TRBD1 (5 bases). V lost 0 bases and J 2 bases, leaving 5 bases between the germline ends. The CDR3 runs 13 residues. CDR1 is SGHRS and CDR2 is YFSETQ in the germline V gene. CDR3 bases: TGCGCCAGCAGCTTGGACAGGCAAGAGACCCAGTACTTC. It encodes CASSLDRQETQYF.

This rearrangement joins TRBV2 to TRBJ1-1; TRBD1 agrees at 7 bases. CDR3 size: 13 residues. Trimming at V came to 8 bases and at J to 1 base, leaving 4 bases not matched to a gene. Germline V CDR1 and CDR2: SNHLY, FYNNEI. DNA of the CDR3: TGTGCCAGCGAAGGGGGCCGGAACACTGAAGCTTTCTTT. It encodes CASEGGRNTEAFF.

This clone occurred once. The chain couples TRBV2 to TRBJ1-1; 9 positions match TRBD1. CDR1 is SNHLY, CDR2 FYNNEI, per germline. After removal of 6 bases from V and 5 bases from J, the junction contained 7 bases not matched to a gene. CDR3 length equals 14 residues. This chain's CDR3 is CASSYRTGETEAFF. CDR3 nucleotide sequence: TGTGCCAGCAGCTATCGGACAGGGGAGACTGAAGCTTTCTTT.

The CDR3 bases are TGTGCCAGCAGCTTGGAGACAGGGCCAACCGGGGAGCTGTTTTTT. The encoded protein is CASSLETGPTGELFF. The gene calls are TRBV5-4 and TRBJ2-2; TRBD1 aligns across 7 bases. Trimming removed 0 bases from V and 5 bases from J; junction bases left unmatched: 4. CDR1 SGHNT and CDR2 YYREEE come from the germline V gene (reference sequence). The CDR3 consists of 15 residues.

The V gene is TRBV18, the J gene TRBJ2-1, with 11 positions matching TRBD2. The CDR3 covers 16 residues. The junction had 10 bases not matched to a gene; V was cut back by 3 bases and J by 9 bases. Per the germline V gene, CDR1 is KGHSH and CDR2 is LQKENI. The CDR3 bases are TGTGCCAGCTCACCTGACGTTCCTAGCGGGAGGAGTGAGCAGTTCTTC. Translation: CASSPDVPSGRSEQFF. Full variable domain (outside the CDR3, taken from reference TRBV18 and TRBJ2-1): NAGVMQNPRHLVRRRGQEARLRCSPMKGHSHVYWYRQLPEEGLKFMVYLQKENIIDESGMPKERFSAEFPKEGPSILRIQQVVRGDSAAYFCASSPDVPSGRSEQFFGPGTRLTVL.

V usage is TRBV27 and J usage is TRBJ1-3; a weak D match, TRBD1 (6 bases). Trimming took 3 bases from V and 8 from J, leaving 14 bases between them. CDR3 length: 14 amino acids. Germline V gene sequence: CDR1 MNHEY, CDR2 SMNVEV (reference sequence). Here the CDR3 reads CASSFRGPGDTIYF. The DNA for the CDR3 is TGTGCCAGCAGTTTCAGGGGCCCAGGGGACACCATATATTTT.

This chain uses TRBV2 with TRBJ2-7, with D perhaps matching TRBD1 (6 bases). The CDR3 covers 14 residues. CDR1 and CDR2 (germline): SNHLY, FYNNEI. Trimming removed 5 bases at V and 2 bases at J, with 13 bases between. The CDR3 reads CASSYTGSPYEQYF. The CDR3, as DNA: TGTGCCAGCAGTTATACAGGGTCACCCTACGAGCAGTACTTC.

In its sample, this clone was seen once. The rearrangement joins TRBV10-3 to TRBJ2-7; 8 nucleotides line up with TRBD2. The length of the CDR3 is 15 residues. Per germline, CDR1 ENHRY and CDR2 SYGVKD. With V trimmed by 6 bases and J by 6 bases, 13 bases remained unmatched. CDR3 in DNA: TGTGCCATCAGACGAGCGGGAGCTCGCTTGGGCGAGCAGTACTTC. Protein product: CAIRRAGARLGEQYF.

V usage is TRBV2 and J usage is TRBJ2-2; D is undetermined. The CDR3 is 14 residues long. Trimming took 5 bases from V and 0 from J, leaving 7 bases between them. The germline CDR1 and CDR2 sequences are SNHLY and FYNNEI. CDR3 in amino acids: CASSPIANTGELFF. The CDR3 DNA reads as TGTGCCAGCAGTCCTATAGCGAACACCGGGGAGCTGTTTTTT. The variable domain in full, completed from reference TRBV2 and TRBJ2-2, reads EPEVTQTPSHQVTQMGQEVILRCVPISNHLYFYWYRQILGQKVEFLVSFYNNEISEKSEIFDDQFSVERPDGSNFTLKIRSTKLEDSAMYFCASSPIANTGELFFGEGSRLTVL.

The V call is TRBV27, the J call TRBJ2-7; a possible D gene is TRBD1 (5 bases). The CDR3 sequence is 15 residues long. Trimming removed 2 bases at V and 4 bases at J, with 15 bases between. CDR1 and CDR2 (germline): MNHEY, SMNVEV (reference sequence). The CDR3 sequence: CASSLRAGSVYEQYF. CDR3 coding DNA: TGTGCCAGCAGTTTAAGGGCAGGGTCGGTTTACGAGCAGTACTTC.

This sequence joins TRBV2 and TRBJ1-1, with D possibly TRBD1 on 6 matching bases. Germline CDR1 SNHLY, CDR2 FYNNEI. The germline V and J ends were trimmed by 4 bases and 0 bases, with 12 bases remaining between them. The CDR3 is 15 amino acids. CDR3 residues: CASSVLGQMNTEAFF. Written as DNA, the CDR3 is TGTGCCAGCAGTGTTCTTGGACAGATGAACACTGAAGCTTTCTTT.

This clone has only one observation. The rearrangement links TRBV3-1 (or the pseudogene TRBV3-2) to TRBJ2-1; D perhaps matches TRBD1 (5 bases). The germline V gene has CDR1 LGHDT and CDR2 YNNKEL (reference sequence). The CDR3 is 14 residues long. V was shortened by 0 bases and J by 7 bases, with 10 bases between the two germline ends. CDR3 coding DNA: TGTGCCAGCAGCCAAGATCGTAGGACAAATGAGCAGTTCTTC. Residues: CASSQDRRTNEQFF.

The chain employs TRBV3-1 (or the pseudogene TRBV3-2) and TRBJ2-4, with a weak D call TRBD1 (5 bases). V was shortened by 5 bases and J by 0 bases, with 23 bases between the two germline ends. Germline assignment: CDR1 LGHDT and CDR2 YNNKEL (reference sequence). CDR3 length equals 19 residues. CDR3 coding DNA: TGTGCCAGCAGCGGCGATGGTTCACGGGCAGGGCTAGCCAAAAACATTCAGTACTTC. This codes for CASSGDGSRAGLAKNIQYF.

The J gene is TRBJ1-2, the V gene TRBV9; 10 nucleotides align to TRBD1. The CDR3 runs to 14 residues. Germline CDR1 SGDLS, CDR2 YYNGEE. V was clipped by 4 bases and J by 5 bases; unmatched bases: 5. DNA for the CDR3: TGTGCCAGCAGCCGGGGACAGGGGCGATATGGCTACACCTTC. It encodes CASSRGQGRYGYTF.

The chain carries TRBV7-9 and TRBJ2-1; possibly TRBD2 for D (6 bases). V lost 3 bases and J lost 6, with 9 bases in between. The CDR3 is 13 amino acids. The germline V gene encodes CDR1 SEHNR and CDR2 FQNEAQ (reference sequence). CDR3: CASSLGGANEQFF. Here the CDR3 DNA reads TGTGCCAGCAGCTTGGGCGGGGCCAATGAGCAGTTCTTC. Together with reference TRBV7-9 and TRBJ2-1, the CDR3 gives the full variable domain: DTGVSQNPRHKITKRGQNVTFRCDPISEHNRLYWYRQTLGQGPEFLTYFQNEAQLEKSRLLSDRFSAERPKGSFSTLEIQRTEQGDSAMYLCASSLGGANEQFFGPGTRLTVL.

This clone came up once. The chain uses TRBV6-6 and TRBJ2-5, with a possible D match to TRBD1 (5 bases). V shed 6 bases and J shed 0 bases, with 8 bases lying between them. The CDR3 runs 13 residues. Germline assignment: CDR1 MNHNY and CDR2 SVGAGI (reference sequence). The CDR3 is CASSSGYQETQYF. In DNA form, the CDR3 reads TGTGCCAGCAGCTCAGGGTACCAAGAGACCCAGTACTTC.

This chain connects TRBV27 to TRBJ2-3; D is perhaps TRBD1 (6 bases). This CDR3 is 15 amino acids long. From germline, CDR1 is MNHEY and CDR2 SMNVEV (reference sequence). V was pared by 5 bases and J by 8 bases, with 20 bases between. CDR3 nucleotides: TGTGCCAGCAGTCCATCCTTAGGGGGATCAGTTACGCAGTATTTT. As protein: CASSPSLGGSVTQYF.

This clone has a single count. The chain employs TRBV6-5 and TRBJ2-1, with 11 positions matching TRBD2. Germline trimming cut 5 bases from V and 6 bases from J; bases unmatched to any gene: 6. CDR3 size: 15 residues. Germline V gives CDR1 MNHEY, CDR2 SVGAGI. The CDR3: CASSLGTSGTNEQFF. Written as DNA, the CDR3 is TGTGCCAGCAGTCTAGGGACTAGCGGTACCAATGAGCAGTTCTTC.

The chain uses TRBV28 and TRBJ1-1; D ambiguous. V was shortened by 4 bases and J by 5 bases, with 23 bases between the two germline ends. The CDR3 runs 17 residues. Germline V gives CDR1 MDHEN, CDR2 SYDVKM. The CDR3 protein is CASSSPLATPSRTEAFF. The DNA for the CDR3 is TGTGCCAGCAGTTCCCCTTTGGCTACTCCGTCGAGGACTGAAGCTTTCTTT.

This chain links TRBV5-1 with TRBJ1-5, with 7 bases that match TRBD1. V lost 0 bases to trimming and J lost 3 bases; unmatched junction nucleotides: 9. In germline, CDR1 is SGHRS, CDR2 YFSETQ. The CDR3 has 17 amino acids. The CDR3 spells CASSLAPRDSLNQPQHF. The CDR3 bases are TGCGCCAGCAGCTTGGCGCCCCGGGACAGCCTCAATCAGCCCCAGCATTTT.

The CDR3 spells CASSLRGVENGYTF. DNA of the CDR3: TGTGCCAGCAGCTTACGTGGTGTAGAGAATGGCTACACCTTC. The chain has TRBV7-9 and TRBJ1-2; D is uncertain. Germline V gene sequence: CDR1 SEHNR, CDR2 FQNEAQ (reference sequence). CDR3 length equals 14 residues. V shed 2 bases and J shed 6 bases, with 13 bases lying between them.

This chain uses TRBV25-1 with TRBJ2-3; D call uncertain. Per the germline V gene, CDR1 is MGHDK and CDR2 is SYGVNS. The CDR3 is 12 residues long. V was pared by 1 base and J by 14 bases, with 13 bases between. The CDR3 loop is CASSESSPVRYF. The CDR3 DNA is TGTGCCAGCAGTGAATCGAGTCCCGTGCGGTATTTT.

The genes are TRBV5-1 and TRBJ2-5; D is undetermined. The CDR3 consists of 16 residues. Germline CDR1 is SGHRS and CDR2 is YFSETQ. V was cut by 4 bases and J by 0 bases, with 16 bases left in between. Written as DNA, the CDR3 is TGCGCCAGCAGCCTCCAAATAGAAGCGTACCAAGAGACCCAGTACTTC. Residues: CASSLQIEAYQETQYF.

The chain employs TRBV7-3 and TRBJ1-2; a weak D match, TRBD1 (5 bases). CDR1 is SGHTA and CDR2 is FQGTGA in the germline V gene. The CDR3 runs 14 residues. V gave up 2 bases and J gave up 2 bases, with 9 bases separating them. In DNA form, the CDR3 reads TGTGCCAGCAGCTTATCCCCAGGGAACTATGGCTACACCTTC. Translating gives CASSLSPGNYGYTF.

For the CDR3, the DNA is TGTGCCAGCAGTTTGGTCATCTCGGGAGGGACTGAAGCTTTCTTT. Translating gives CASSLVISGGTEAFF. V usage is TRBV27 and J usage is TRBJ1-1; D is ambiguous. This CDR3 region has 15 residues. CDR1 MNHEY and CDR2 SMNVEV come from the germline V gene (reference sequence). V dropped 3 bases and J dropped 5 bases, with 16 bases sitting between them.

This clone showed up just once. This chain connects TRBV12-5 to TRBJ2-1, with 7 bases aligning to TRBD2. Germline trimming cut 3 bases from V and 5 bases from J; bases unmatched to any gene: 7. This CDR3 region has 15 residues. Germline CDR1 and CDR2: LGHNT and FRNRAP. CDR3 bases: TGTGCTAGTGGTTTTTCGGGAGGCCGCAACAATGAGCAGTTCTTC. Translating it yields CASGFSGGRNNEQFF.